This T cell receptor beta chain was obtained from a study of graft-versus-host responses after intestinal transplantation. Study as a whole: Tacrolimus and steroids were given for around 3 years to all recipients after anti-thymocyte globulin induction.

The CDR3 has 13 amino acids. The germline V gene encodes CDR1 GTSNPN and CDR2 SVGIG (reference sequence). V lost 0 bases and J lost 0, with 5 bases in between. A single count supports this clone. The antigen is unknown. Findings of the study overall: Early post-transplant HvG declines tracked with peak circulating GvH clone levels. Recipient marrow contained GvH clones, some of which appeared first in ileum or blood.

Here immunoSEQ multiplex PCR was the method, and the copy in TCRdb shows in-frame clones only, minus some. This sample has more than 25,000 clones, with around 94% found just once. This clonotype originated in a human patient who received an intestinal transplant, so some T cells may come from the graft donor. The sequences come from PBMCs, collected approximately 32 days after intestinal transplant. The chain carries TRBV30 and TRBJ1-1; D not resolved. CDR3 nucleotide sequence: TGTGCCTGGAGTGTTGGGATGAACACTGAAGCTTTCTTT. As protein: CAWSVGMNTEAFF.